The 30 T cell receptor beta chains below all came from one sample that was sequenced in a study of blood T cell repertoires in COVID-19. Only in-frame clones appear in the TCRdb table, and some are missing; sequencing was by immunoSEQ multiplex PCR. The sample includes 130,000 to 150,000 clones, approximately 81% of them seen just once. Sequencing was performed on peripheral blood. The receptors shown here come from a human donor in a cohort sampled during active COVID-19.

CDR3 bases: TGTGCCAGCAGTGAACCCGGGAGGCGAACCGGGGAGCTGTTTTTT. Its translation is CASSEPGRRTGELFF. V and J are TRBV6-1 and TRBJ2-2; 7 nucleotides agree with TRBD2. The germline V gene has CDR1 MNHNS and CDR2 SASEGT. The J segment lost 5 bases and the V segment lost 2 bases, leaving 5 bases of the junction unmatched. The CDR3 runs 15 residues.

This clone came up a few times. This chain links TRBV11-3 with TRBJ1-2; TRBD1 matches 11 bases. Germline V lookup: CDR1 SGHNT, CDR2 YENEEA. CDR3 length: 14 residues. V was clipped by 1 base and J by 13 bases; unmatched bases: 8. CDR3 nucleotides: TGTGCCAGCAGCTTAGCCCGGACAGGGGGCATTTGCACCTTC. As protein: CASSLARTGGICTF.

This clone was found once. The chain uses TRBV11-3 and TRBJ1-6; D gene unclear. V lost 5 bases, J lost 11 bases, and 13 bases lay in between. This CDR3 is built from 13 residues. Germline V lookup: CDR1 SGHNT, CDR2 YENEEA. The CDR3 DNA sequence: TGTGCCAGCAGCCCCCCGGGGATTACACCCCTCCACTTT. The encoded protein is CASSPPGITPLHF.

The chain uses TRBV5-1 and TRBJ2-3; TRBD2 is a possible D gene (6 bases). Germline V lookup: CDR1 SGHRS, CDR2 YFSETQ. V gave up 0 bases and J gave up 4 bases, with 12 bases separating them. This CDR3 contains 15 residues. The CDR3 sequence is CASSLVGGAADTQYF. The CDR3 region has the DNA TGCGCCAGCAGCTTGGTGGGGGGTGCGGCAGATACGCAGTATTTT.

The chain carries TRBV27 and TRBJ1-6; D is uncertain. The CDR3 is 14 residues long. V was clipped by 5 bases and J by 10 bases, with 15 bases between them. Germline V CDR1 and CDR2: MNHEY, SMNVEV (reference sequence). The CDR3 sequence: CASSVKAESSPLHF. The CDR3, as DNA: TGTGCCAGCAGTGTGAAGGCGGAGTCATCACCCCTCCACTTT.

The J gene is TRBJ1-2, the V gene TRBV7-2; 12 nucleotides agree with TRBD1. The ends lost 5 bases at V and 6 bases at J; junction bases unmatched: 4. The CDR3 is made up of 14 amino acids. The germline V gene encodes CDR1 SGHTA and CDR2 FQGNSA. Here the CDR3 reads CASSPGTGGDGYTF. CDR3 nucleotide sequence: TGTGCCAGCAGCCCCGGGACAGGGGGCGATGGCTACACCTTC.

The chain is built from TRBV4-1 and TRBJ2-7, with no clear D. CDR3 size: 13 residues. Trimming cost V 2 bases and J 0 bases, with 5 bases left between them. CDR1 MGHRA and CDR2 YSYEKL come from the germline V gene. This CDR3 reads CASSQQDSYEQYF. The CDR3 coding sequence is TGCGCCAGCAGCCAACAGGACTCCTACGAGCAGTACTTC.

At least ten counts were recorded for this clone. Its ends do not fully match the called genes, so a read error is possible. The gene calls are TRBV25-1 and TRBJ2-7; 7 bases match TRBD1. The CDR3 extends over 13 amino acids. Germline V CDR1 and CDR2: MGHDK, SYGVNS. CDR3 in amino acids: CASSAREGAYMDF. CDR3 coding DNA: TGTGCCAGCAGTGCTCGAGAGGGGGCTTACATGGACTTC.

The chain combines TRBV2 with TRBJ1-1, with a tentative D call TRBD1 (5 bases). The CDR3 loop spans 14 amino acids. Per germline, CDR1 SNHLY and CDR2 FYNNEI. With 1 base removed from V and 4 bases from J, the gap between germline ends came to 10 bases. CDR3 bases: TGTGCCAGCAGTGAAGTCCCCGGGGGCACTGAAGCTTTCTTT. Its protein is CASSEVPGGTEAFF.

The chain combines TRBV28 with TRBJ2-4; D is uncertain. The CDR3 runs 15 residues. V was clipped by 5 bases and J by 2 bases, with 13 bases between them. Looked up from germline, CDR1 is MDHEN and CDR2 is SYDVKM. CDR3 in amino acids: CASSPLELSKNIQYF. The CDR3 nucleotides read TGTGCCAGCAGTCCCCTAGAACTTTCCAAAAACATTCAGTACTTC.

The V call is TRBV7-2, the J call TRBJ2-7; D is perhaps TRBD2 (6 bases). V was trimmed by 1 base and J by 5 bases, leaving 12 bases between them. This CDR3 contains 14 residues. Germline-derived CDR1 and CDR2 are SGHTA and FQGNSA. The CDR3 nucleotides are TGTGCCAGCAGCTTAGGCCCAGGGAGGAACGAGCAGTACTTC. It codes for CASSLGPGRNEQYF.

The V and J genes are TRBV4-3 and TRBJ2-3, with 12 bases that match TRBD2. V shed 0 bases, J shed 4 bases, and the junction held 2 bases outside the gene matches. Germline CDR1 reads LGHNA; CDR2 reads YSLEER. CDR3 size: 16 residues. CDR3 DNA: TGCGCCAGCAGCCAAGATTCTAGCGGGGGGGCAGATACGCAGTATTTT. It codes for CASSQDSSGGADTQYF.

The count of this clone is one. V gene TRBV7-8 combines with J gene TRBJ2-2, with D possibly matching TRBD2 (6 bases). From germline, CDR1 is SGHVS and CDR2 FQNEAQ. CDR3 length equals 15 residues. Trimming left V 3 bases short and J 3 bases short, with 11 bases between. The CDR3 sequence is CASSFGREDTGELFF. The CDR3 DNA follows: TGTGCCAGCAGCTTCGGCAGGGAGGACACCGGGGAGCTGTTTTTT.

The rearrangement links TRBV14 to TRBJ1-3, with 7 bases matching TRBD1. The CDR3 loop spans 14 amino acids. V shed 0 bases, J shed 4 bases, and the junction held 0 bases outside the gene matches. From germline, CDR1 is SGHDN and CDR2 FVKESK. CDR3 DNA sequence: TGTGCCAGCAGCCAAGACAGGGGGGGAAACACCATATATTTT. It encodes CASSQDRGGNTIYF. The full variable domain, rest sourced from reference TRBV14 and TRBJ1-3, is EAGVTQFPSHSVIEKGQTVTLRCDPISGHDNLYWYRRVMGKEIKFLLHFVKESKQDESGMPNNRFLAERTGGTYSTLKVQPAELEDSGVYFCASSQDRGGNTIYFGEGSWLTVV.

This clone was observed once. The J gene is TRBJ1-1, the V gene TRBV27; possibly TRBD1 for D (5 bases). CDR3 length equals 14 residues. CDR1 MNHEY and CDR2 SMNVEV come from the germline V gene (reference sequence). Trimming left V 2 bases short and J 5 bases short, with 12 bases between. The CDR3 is CASSLVGADTEAFF. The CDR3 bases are TGTGCCAGCAGTTTAGTAGGGGCGGATACTGAAGCTTTCTTT.

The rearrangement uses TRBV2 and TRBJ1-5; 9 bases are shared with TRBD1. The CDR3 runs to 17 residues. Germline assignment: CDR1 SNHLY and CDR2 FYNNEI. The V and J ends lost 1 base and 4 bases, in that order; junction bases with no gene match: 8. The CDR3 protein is CASSEGRTGALNQPQHF. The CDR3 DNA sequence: TGTGCCAGCAGTGAAGGGAGGACAGGGGCCCTAAATCAGCCCCAGCATTTT. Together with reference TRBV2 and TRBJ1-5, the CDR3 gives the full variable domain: EPEVTQTPSHQVTQMGQEVILRCVPISNHLYFYWYRQILGQKVEFLVSFYNNEISEKSEIFDDQFSVERPDGSNFTLKIRSTKLEDSAMYFCASSEGRTGALNQPQHFGDGTRLSIL.

CDR3 DNA: TGTGCCAGCACCACAGGGTATAGCAATCAGCCCCAGCATTTT. It specifies CASTTGYSNQPQHF. This chain connects TRBV5-6 to TRBJ1-5, with D perhaps matching TRBD1 (6 bases). CDR1 and CDR2 (germline): SGHDT, YYEEEE. This CDR3 is built from 14 residues. Trimming left V 6 bases short and J 0 bases short, with 10 bases between.

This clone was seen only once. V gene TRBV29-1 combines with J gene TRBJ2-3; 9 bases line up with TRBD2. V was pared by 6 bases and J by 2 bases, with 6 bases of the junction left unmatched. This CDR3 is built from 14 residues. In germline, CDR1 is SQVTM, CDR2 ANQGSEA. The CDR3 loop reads CSVDSGGTTDTQYF. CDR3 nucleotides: TGCAGCGTCGATAGCGGGGGAACCACAGATACGCAGTATTTT.

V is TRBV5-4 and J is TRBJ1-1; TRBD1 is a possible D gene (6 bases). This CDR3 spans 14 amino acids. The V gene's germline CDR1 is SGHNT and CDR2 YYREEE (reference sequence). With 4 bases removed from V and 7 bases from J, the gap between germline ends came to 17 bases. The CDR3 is CASSRTGTPDEAFF. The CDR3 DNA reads TGTGCCAGCAGCAGAACCGGGACACCCGATGAAGCTTTCTTT.

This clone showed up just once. The CDR3 nucleotides are TGCGCCAGCAGGTCTGGTGGGAGCGGGGGCTACAATGAGCAGTTCTTC. It encodes CASRSGGSGGYNEQFF. V gene TRBV5-1 combines with J gene TRBJ2-1, with 8 nucleotides matching TRBD2. The CDR3 spans 16 residues. Germline lookup yields CDR1 SGHRS and CDR2 YFSETQ. Trimming cost V 5 bases and J 3 bases; bases outside gene matches: 10.

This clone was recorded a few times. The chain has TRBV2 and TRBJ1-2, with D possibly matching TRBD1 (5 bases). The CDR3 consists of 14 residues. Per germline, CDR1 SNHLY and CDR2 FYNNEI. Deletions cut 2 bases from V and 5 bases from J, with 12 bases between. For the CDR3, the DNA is TGTGCCAGCAGTGAACGGGGGAAAGGGTATGGCTACACCTTC. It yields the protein CASSERGKGYGYTF.

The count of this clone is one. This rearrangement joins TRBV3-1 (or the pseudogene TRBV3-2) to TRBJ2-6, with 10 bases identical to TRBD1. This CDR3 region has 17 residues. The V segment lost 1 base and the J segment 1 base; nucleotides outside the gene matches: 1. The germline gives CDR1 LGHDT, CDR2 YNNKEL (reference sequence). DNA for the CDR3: TGTGCCAGCAGCCAAGGACAGGGGGCTTCTGGGGCCAACGTCCTGACTTTC. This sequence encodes CASSQGQGASGANVLTF.

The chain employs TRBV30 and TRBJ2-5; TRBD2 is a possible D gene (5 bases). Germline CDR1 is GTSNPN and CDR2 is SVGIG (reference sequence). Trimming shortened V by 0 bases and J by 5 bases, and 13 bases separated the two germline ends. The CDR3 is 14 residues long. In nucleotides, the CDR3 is TGTGCCTGGAGTGTAACTAGTTTATGGGAGACCCAGTACTTC. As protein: CAWSVTSLWETQYF. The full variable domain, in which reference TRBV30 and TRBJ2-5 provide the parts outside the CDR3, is SQTIHQWPATLVQPVGSPLSLECTVEGTSNPNLYWYRQAAGRGLQLLFYSVGIGQISSEVPQNLSASRPQDRQFILSSKKLLLSDSGFYLCAWSVTSLWETQYFGPGTRLLVL.

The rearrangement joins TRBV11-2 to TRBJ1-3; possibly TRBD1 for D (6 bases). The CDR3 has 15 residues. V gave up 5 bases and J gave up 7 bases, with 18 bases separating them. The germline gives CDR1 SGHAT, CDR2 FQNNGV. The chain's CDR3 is CASSIHPGTRNTIYF. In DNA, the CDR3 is TGTGCCAGCAGCATCCATCCCGGGACAAGGAACACCATATATTTT.

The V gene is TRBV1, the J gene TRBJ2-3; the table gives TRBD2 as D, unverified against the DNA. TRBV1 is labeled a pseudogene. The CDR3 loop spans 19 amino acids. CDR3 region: CTSSQEDPRLAASTDTQYF. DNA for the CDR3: TGCACCAGCAGCCAAGAGGACCCCCGACTAGCGGCTAGCACAGATACGCAGTATTTT.

As DNA, the CDR3 is TGTGCCAGCAGCCATCAGACAGGGGGCAATGGCTACACCTTC. It specifies CASSHQTGGNGYTF. The chain is built from TRBV4-2 and TRBJ1-2, with TRBD1 matching 10 bases. From germline, CDR1 is LGHNA and CDR2 YNFKEQ. The CDR3 loop spans 14 amino acids. V trimming: 3 bases; J trimming: 6 bases; junction bases outside the gene matches: 4.

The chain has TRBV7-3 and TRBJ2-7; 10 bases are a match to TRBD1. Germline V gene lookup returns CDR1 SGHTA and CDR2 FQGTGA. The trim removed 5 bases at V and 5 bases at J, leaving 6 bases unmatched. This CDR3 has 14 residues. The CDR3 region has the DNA TGTGCCAGCAGCCCCCGACAGGGGGCCGACGAGCAGTACTTC. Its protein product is CASSPRQGADEQYF.

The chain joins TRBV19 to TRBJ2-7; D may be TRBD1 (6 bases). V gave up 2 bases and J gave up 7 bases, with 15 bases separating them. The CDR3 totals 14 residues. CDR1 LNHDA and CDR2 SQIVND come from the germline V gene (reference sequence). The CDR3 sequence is CASSIIGTKGEQYF. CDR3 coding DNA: TGTGCCAGTAGTATAATCGGGACAAAAGGGGAGCAGTACTTC.

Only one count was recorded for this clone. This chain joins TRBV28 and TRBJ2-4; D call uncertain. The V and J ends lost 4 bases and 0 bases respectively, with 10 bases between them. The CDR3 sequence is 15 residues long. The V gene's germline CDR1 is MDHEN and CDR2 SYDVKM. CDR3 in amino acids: CASSSGGVAKNIQYF. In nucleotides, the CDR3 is TGTGCCAGCAGTTCCGGCGGTGTAGCCAAAAACATTCAGTACTTC.

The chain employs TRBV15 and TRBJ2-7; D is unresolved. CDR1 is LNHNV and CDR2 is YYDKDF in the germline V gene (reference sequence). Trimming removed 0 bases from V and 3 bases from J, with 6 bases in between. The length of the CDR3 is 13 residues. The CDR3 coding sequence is TGTGCCACCAGCAGAGACCCAGACTACGAGCAGTACTTC. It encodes CATSRDPDYEQYF.